This TCR beta chain was profiled in a study of identical twins. TCRdb fed the 5' RACE reads into MiXCR, producing one record per CDR3 protein. Among 400,000 to 500,000 distinct CDR3 sequences listed, around 18% were seen once. The CDR3 sequence is 14 residues long. Germline CDR1 reads SGHRS; CDR2 reads YFSETQ. The germline V and J ends were trimmed by 3 bases and 1 base, with 10 bases remaining between them. This clonotype was recorded a few times. Its specificity is unknown. Study-level findings and limits: Its conclusions, products of cross-sectional statistical analysis, did not come from following the same donors. Within cord blood, abundant beta clonotypes carried fewer insertions, but memory repertoires showed no such trend.

This sequence joins TRBV5-1 and TRBJ1-1; weak D call: TRBD1 (6 bases). The sample was naive T cells sorted from blood. The TCR originated in a man aged 45-65 years in good health. The CDR3 loop reads CASSSTGRNTEAFF. CDR3 nucleotides: TGCGCCAGCAGCTCAACAGGGCGGAACACTGAAGCTTTCTTT.